The rows below give T cell receptor beta chains drawn from one sample of a study of a mutant IDH1 vaccine in newly diagnosed glioma. These receptors have no known antigen. Clones were sequenced by immunoSEQ multiplex PCR, and TCRdb holds only the in-frame ones, with some missing. Found here are about 56,000 clones, about 87% of them singletons; the top ten hold under 1.5%. The sequenced sample was PBMCs, obtained from a glioma patient whose treatment included an IDH1 peptide vaccine. These receptors were collected from a man in his forties with glioma. CDR3s include the opening cysteine and the closing phenylalanine or tryptophan. D genes are given only for firm matches. Clone size appears in some rows only: once, few, many, or a class for an expanded clone.

CDR3nt: TGTGCCAGCAACTTAGGGACAGGGGGCAATGAGCAGTTCTTC
CDR3aa: CASNLGTGGNEQFF
j_gene: TRBJ2-1
d_gene: TRBD1
v_gene: TRBV6-5
abundance: NA

CDR3nt: TGTGCCAGCGGACGACAGGGGAATCAGCCCCAGCATTTT
CDR3aa: CASGRQGNQPQHF
j_gene: TRBJ1-5
d_gene: TRBD1
v_gene: TRBV2
abundance: few

CDR3nt: TGCAGCGCAACAGTCGGAAACACCATATATTTT
CDR3aa: CSATVGNTIYF
j_gene: TRBJ1-3
d_gene: NA
v_gene: TRBV29-1
abundance: NA

CDR3nt: TGTGCCAGCAGCTTGTGGCGGTGGCAACGACTGATTGGGGCCAACGTCCTGACTTTC
CDR3aa: CASSLWRWQRLIGANVLTF
j_gene: TRBJ2-6
d_gene: NA
v_gene: TRBV5-6
abundance: NA

CDR3nt: TGTGCCAGCAGTACGGGACTTACCTACAATGAGCAGTTCTTC
CDR3aa: CASSTGLTYNEQFF
j_gene: TRBJ2-1
d_gene: NA
v_gene: TRBV27
abundance: NA

CDR3nt: TGTGCCGCCGGGGGAGGGGGAAAGAACGAGCAGTACTTC
CDR3aa: CAAGGGGKNEQYF
j_gene: TRBJ2-7
d_gene: NA
v_gene: TRBV6-5
abundance: NA

CDR3nt: TGTGCCAGCAGCTTAGTACTGCCAGGCCAAGATGGCTACACCTTC
CDR3aa: CASSLVLPGQDGYTF
j_gene: TRBJ1-2
d_gene: NA
v_gene: TRBV7-9
abundance: NA

CDR3nt: TGCGCCAGCAGCTTTCAGGGGCAGGAGACCCAGTACTTC
CDR3aa: CASSFQGQETQYF
j_gene: TRBJ2-5
d_gene: NA
v_gene: TRBV5-1
abundance: NA

CDR3nt: TGTGCCAGTAGTATTGAGCTAGCTCGGCAAGAGACCCAGTACTTC
CDR3aa: CASSIELARQETQYF
j_gene: TRBJ2-5
d_gene: NA
v_gene: TRBV19
abundance: once

CDR3nt: TGTGCCAGCAGCCCCCGGACTAGCGGACGCACAGATACGCAGTATTTT
CDR3aa: CASSPRTSGRTDTQYF
j_gene: TRBJ2-3
d_gene: TRBD2
v_gene: TRBV9
abundance: NA

CDR3nt: TGTGCCACCCTAGCGGGGGCGAACTCTGGAAACACCATATATTTT
CDR3aa: CATLAGANSGNTIYF
j_gene: TRBJ1-3
d_gene: NA
v_gene: TRBV27
abundance: NA

CDR3nt: TGTGCCAGCAGCACCCTGGGTCGGGATGAGCAGTTCTTC
CDR3aa: CASSTLGRDEQFF
j_gene: TRBJ2-1
d_gene: NA
v_gene: TRBV11-2
abundance: NA

CDR3nt: TGTGCCAGCAGTGAGGACAGGCGATCCGCCGAGCAGTACTTC
CDR3aa: CASSEDRRSAEQYF
j_gene: TRBJ2-7
d_gene: TRBD1
v_gene: TRBV6-1
abundance: NA

CDR3nt: TGTGCCAGCAGCTTAGGAGGGCGCAATCAAGCTTTCTTT
CDR3aa: CASSLGGRNQAFF
j_gene: TRBJ1-1
d_gene: NA
v_gene: TRBV7-2
abundance: NA

CDR3nt: TGCGCCAGCAGGGGGACTAGCGGAGCCTACGAGCAGTACTTC
CDR3aa: CASRGTSGAYEQYF
j_gene: TRBJ2-7
d_gene: TRBD2
v_gene: TRBV5-1
abundance: NA

CDR3nt: TGTGCCAGCAGCCAGCAAATTGGGGGGAACTATGGCTACACCTTC
CDR3aa: CASSQQIGGNYGYTF
j_gene: TRBJ1-2
d_gene: NA
v_gene: TRBV14
abundance: once

CDR3nt: TGTGCCAGCAGCCGTGATTCGGGGTCGTCCTCCTACGAGCAGTACTTC
CDR3aa: CASSRDSGSSSYEQYF
j_gene: TRBJ2-7
d_gene: NA
v_gene: TRBV7-2
abundance: once

CDR3nt: TGTGCCAGCAGTCGCCGGGACAGTGGCCCTAGTGAGCAGTACTTC
CDR3aa: CASSRRDSGPSEQYF
j_gene: TRBJ2-7
d_gene: TRBD1
v_gene: TRBV6-5
abundance: NA

CDR3nt: TGTGCCAGCACCCCCTCGAGCGTTCACGAGCAGTACTTC
CDR3aa: CASTPSSVHEQYF
j_gene: TRBJ2-7
d_gene: NA
v_gene: TRBV6-5
abundance: NA

CDR3nt: TGTGCCAGCAGCCCGCCCCTGGTTAATGAGCAGTTCTTC
CDR3aa: CASSPPLVNEQFF
j_gene: TRBJ2-1
d_gene: NA
v_gene: TRBV7-8
abundance: few

CDR3nt: TGTGCCAGCAGTTTCAAGTTTGGAGGAGGGAGCAATCAGCCCCAGCATTTT
CDR3aa: CASSFKFGGGSNQPQHF
j_gene: TRBJ1-5
d_gene: NA
v_gene: TRBV27
abundance: NA

CDR3nt: TGTGCCAGCAGCCCCGGGACTTCTTACGAGCGGTACTTC
CDR3aa: CASSPGTSYERYF
j_gene: TRBJ2-7
d_gene: NA
v_gene: TRBV7-9
abundance: NA

CDR3nt: TGCGCCAGCAGCTGGGGGACTAGCGGGAGGAGGGTAGGCTACGAGCAGTACTTC
CDR3aa: CASSWGTSGRRVGYEQYF
j_gene: TRBJ2-7
d_gene: TRBD2
v_gene: TRBV5-1
abundance: NA

CDR3nt: TGTGCCAGCAATGTGGACAGGGCCTACGAGCAGTACTTC
CDR3aa: CASNVDRAYEQYF
j_gene: TRBJ2-7
d_gene: TRBD1
v_gene: TRBV2
abundance: NA

CDR3nt: TGCGCCAGCAGCAAACGACTAGCGGGAGAGACCTACGAGCAGTACTTC
CDR3aa: CASSKRLAGETYEQYF
j_gene: TRBJ2-7
d_gene: TRBD2
v_gene: TRBV4-1
abundance: NA

CDR3nt: TGTGCCAGCAGCCCGGGGGAGGGAAGGACTTCCCGGGAGCTGTTTTTT
CDR3aa: CASSPGEGRTSRELFF
j_gene: TRBJ2-2
d_gene: TRBD2
v_gene: TRBV11-1
abundance: few

CDR3nt: TGTGCCAGCGGGGGCATTAACACTGAAGCTTTCTTT
CDR3aa: CASGGINTEAFF
j_gene: TRBJ1-1
d_gene: NA
v_gene: TRBV6-5
abundance: NA

CDR3nt: TGTGCCAGCAGTGAAGAGGGGACATTCTACGAGCAGTACTTC
CDR3aa: CASSEEGTFYEQYF
j_gene: TRBJ2-7
d_gene: NA
v_gene: TRBV6-1
abundance: NA

CDR3nt: TGTGCCAGCAGCTTATTAGGGCCCACAGATACGCAGTATTTT
CDR3aa: CASSLLGPTDTQYF
j_gene: TRBJ2-3
d_gene: NA
v_gene: TRBV7-2
abundance: NA

CDR3nt: TGTGCCAGCAGCAAGACAGCGGGGCTTAACTATGGCTACACCTTC
CDR3aa: CASSKTAGLNYGYTF
j_gene: TRBJ1-2
d_gene: NA
v_gene: TRBV7-9
abundance: NA

CDR3nt: TGTGCCAGCAGTGAACAGGCGAGCTCCTACAATGAGCAGTTCTTC
CDR3aa: CASSEQASSYNEQFF
j_gene: TRBJ2-1
d_gene: NA
v_gene: TRBV6-4
abundance: NA

CDR3nt: TGTGCCAGCAGCTCCGGACAGCCTCCTAACTATGGCTACACCTTC
CDR3aa: CASSSGQPPNYGYTF
j_gene: TRBJ1-2
d_gene: NA
v_gene: TRBV7-9
abundance: NA

CDR3nt: TGTGCCAGTAGTATGGGACTAGCGGGAGACCACGAGCAGTACTTC
CDR3aa: CASSMGLAGDHEQYF
j_gene: TRBJ2-7
d_gene: TRBD2
v_gene: TRBV19
abundance: NA

CDR3nt: TGTGCCAGCAGCTTAGGTGCTAGCGGGAACTCCTACGAGCAGTACTTC
CDR3aa: CASSLGASGNSYEQYF
j_gene: TRBJ2-7
d_gene: TRBD2
v_gene: TRBV7-8
abundance: once

CDR3nt: TGTGCCAGCAGCGCAGGGGGGACTAGCGGGAGTTCTGAGCAGTTCTTC
CDR3aa: CASSAGGTSGSSEQFF
j_gene: TRBJ2-1
d_gene: TRBD2
v_gene: TRBV9
abundance: NA

CDR3nt: TGTGCCAGCAGTAGAGAGGGCCAGGGGGCGGGCTATGGCTACACCTTC
CDR3aa: CASSREGQGAGYGYTF
j_gene: TRBJ1-2
d_gene: TRBD1
v_gene: TRBV27
abundance: NA

CDR3nt: TGTGCCAGCACCTCTCCCCCCACAGGCGACTATGGCTACACCTTC
CDR3aa: CASTSPPTGDYGYTF
j_gene: TRBJ1-2
d_gene: NA
v_gene: TRBV28
abundance: NA

CDR3nt: TGTGCCAGCGGAAAGGGCAGGGGGAATCGGGAGCAGTACTTC
CDR3aa: CASGKGRGNREQYF
j_gene: TRBJ2-7
d_gene: TRBD1
v_gene: TRBV28
abundance: NA

CDR3nt: TGTGCCAGCAGGGGACGGCGCCACCAGAGATTCTTT
CDR3aa: CASRGRRHQRFF
j_gene: TRBJ1-1
d_gene: NA
v_gene: TRBV6-5
abundance: NA

CDR3nt: TGTGCCATCAGGGGGTTCGATAATGAAAAACTGTTTTTT
CDR3aa: CAIRGFDNEKLFF
j_gene: TRBJ1-4
d_gene: NA
v_gene: TRBV10-3
abundance: NA

CDR3nt: TGTGCCAGTAGCCTAACGTCCGGGACGCTCGGGGAAAAACTGTTTTTT
CDR3aa: CASSLTSGTLGEKLFF
j_gene: TRBJ1-4
d_gene: NA
v_gene: TRBV19
abundance: once

CDR3nt: TGTGCCATCAGTGACTTGGGAGGGTCCTACAATGAGCAGTTCTTC
CDR3aa: CAISDLGGSYNEQFF
j_gene: TRBJ2-1
d_gene: TRBD2
v_gene: TRBV10-3
abundance: NA

CDR3nt: TGTGCCAGTAGTTTCGGTAGCGGCCGTTCCTACGAGCAGTACTTC
CDR3aa: CASSFGSGRSYEQYF
j_gene: TRBJ2-7
d_gene: NA
v_gene: TRBV19
abundance: NA

CDR3nt: TGTGCCAGCAGCCGGACAGGAGCCTATGGCTACACCTTC
CDR3aa: CASSRTGAYGYTF
j_gene: TRBJ1-2
d_gene: TRBD1
v_gene: TRBV5-5
abundance: NA

CDR3nt: TGTGCCAGTAGTCAGTCAGGGGAGTCCTATGGCTACACCTTC
CDR3aa: CASSQSGESYGYTF
j_gene: TRBJ1-2
d_gene: NA
v_gene: TRBV19
abundance: NA

CDR3nt: TGTGCCAGCAGCTTGGGGACAGGGGAAAACATTCAGTACTTC
CDR3aa: CASSLGTGENIQYF
j_gene: TRBJ2-4
d_gene: TRBD1
v_gene: TRBV5-4
abundance: few

CDR3nt: TGTGCCAGCAGCCTTAGGCAGGCCCGAGAGACCCAGTACTTC
CDR3aa: CASSLRQARETQYF
j_gene: TRBJ2-5
d_gene: NA
v_gene: TRBV14
abundance: NA

CDR3nt: TGCGCCAGCAGGGACGGACTAGCAGGGTACGAGCAGTACTTC
CDR3aa: CASRDGLAGYEQYF
j_gene: TRBJ2-7
d_gene: TRBD2
v_gene: TRBV5-1
abundance: NA

CDR3nt: TGTGCCAGCAGCGTAGCTAGCGGGACAGCCTATGGCTACACCTTC
CDR3aa: CASSVASGTAYGYTF
j_gene: TRBJ1-2
d_gene: TRBD1
v_gene: TRBV9
abundance: NA

CDR3nt: TGCGCCAGCAGCCATTCGACTAGCGTGCCGAGCTCCTACGAGCAGTACTTC
CDR3aa: CASSHSTSVPSSYEQYF
j_gene: TRBJ2-7
d_gene: TRBD2
v_gene: TRBV4-1
abundance: NA

CDR3nt: TGCGCCAGCAGCTTGATGGCGGGAGGACCCTACGAGCAGTACTTC
CDR3aa: CASSLMAGGPYEQYF
j_gene: TRBJ2-7
d_gene: TRBD2
v_gene: TRBV5-1
abundance: NA

CDR3nt: TGCAGCGTCCATCTTCAGGGGAAAGACACTGAAGCTTTCTTT
CDR3aa: CSVHLQGKDTEAFF
j_gene: TRBJ1-1
d_gene: NA
v_gene: TRBV29-1
abundance: NA

CDR3nt: TGTGCCAGCAGCCAAGTGGAAGGGTCCGGAGAGACCCAGTACTTC
CDR3aa: CASSQVEGSGETQYF
j_gene: TRBJ2-5
d_gene: NA
v_gene: TRBV4-2
abundance: NA

CDR3nt: TGTGCCAGCAGCCTAGACAGCACAGATACGCAGTATTTT
CDR3aa: CASSLDSTDTQYF
j_gene: TRBJ2-3
d_gene: NA
v_gene: TRBV6-4
abundance: NA